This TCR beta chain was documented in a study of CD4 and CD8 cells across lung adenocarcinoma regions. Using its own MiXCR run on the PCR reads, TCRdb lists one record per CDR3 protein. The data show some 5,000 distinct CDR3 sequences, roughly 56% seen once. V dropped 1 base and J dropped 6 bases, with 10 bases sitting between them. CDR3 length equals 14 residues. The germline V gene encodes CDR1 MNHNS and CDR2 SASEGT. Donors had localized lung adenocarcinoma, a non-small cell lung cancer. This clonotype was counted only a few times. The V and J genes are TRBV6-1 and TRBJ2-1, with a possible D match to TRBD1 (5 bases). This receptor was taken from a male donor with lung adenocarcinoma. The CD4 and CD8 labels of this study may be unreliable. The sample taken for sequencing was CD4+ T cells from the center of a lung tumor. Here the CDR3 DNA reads TGTGCCAGCAGTGAAGGGGGCGCGGTCAATGAGCAGTTCTTC. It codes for CASSEGGAVNEQFF.